This T cell receptor beta chain was sequenced during a study of blood T cell repertoires in COVID-19. Assay used: immunoSEQ multiplex PCR; TCRdb lists only in-frame clones, some missing. Here the sample spans more than 150,000 clones, around four fifths being singletons. This clone was observed a single time. Germline assignment: CDR1 SGHVS and CDR2 FQNEAQ. This CDR3 spans 15 amino acids. Trimming shortened V by 0 bases and J by 0 bases, and 6 bases separated the two germline ends. The specimen was peripheral blood. The sequence derives from a young man with active or convalescent COVID-19. The rearrangement uses TRBV7-8 and TRBJ2-4, with D possibly being TRBD2 (6 bases). The CDR3 spells CASSLAGGAKNIQYF. The CDR3 nucleotides are TGTGCCAGCAGCTTAGCGGGGGGAGCCAAAAACATTCAGTACTTC. Full variable domain (outside the CDR3, taken from reference TRBV7-8 and TRBJ2-4): GAGVSQSPRYKVAKRGQDVALRCDPISGHVSLFWYQQALGQGPEFLTYFQNEAQLDKSGLPSDRFFAERPEGSVSTLKIQRTQQEDSAVYLCASSLAGGAKNIQYFGAGTRLSVL.